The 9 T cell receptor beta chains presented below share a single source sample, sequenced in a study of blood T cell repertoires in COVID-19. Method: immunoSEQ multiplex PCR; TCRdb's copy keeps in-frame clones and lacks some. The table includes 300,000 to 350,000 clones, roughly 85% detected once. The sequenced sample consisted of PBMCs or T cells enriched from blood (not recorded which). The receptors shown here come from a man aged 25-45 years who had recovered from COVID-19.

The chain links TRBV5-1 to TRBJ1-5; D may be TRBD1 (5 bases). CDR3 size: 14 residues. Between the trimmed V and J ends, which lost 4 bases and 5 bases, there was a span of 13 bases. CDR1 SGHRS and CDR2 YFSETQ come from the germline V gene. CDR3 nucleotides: TGCGCCAGCAGCCAGGGCGTATCCGATCAGCCCCAGCATTTT. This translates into CASSQGVSDQPQHF.

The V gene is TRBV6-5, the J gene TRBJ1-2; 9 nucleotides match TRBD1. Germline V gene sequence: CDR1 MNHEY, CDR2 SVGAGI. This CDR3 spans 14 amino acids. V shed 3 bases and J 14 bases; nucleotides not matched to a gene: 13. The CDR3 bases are TGTGCCAGCAGTTATCGGAAGGGACAGGGAGTAGGTACCTTC. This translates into CASSYRKGQGVGTF.

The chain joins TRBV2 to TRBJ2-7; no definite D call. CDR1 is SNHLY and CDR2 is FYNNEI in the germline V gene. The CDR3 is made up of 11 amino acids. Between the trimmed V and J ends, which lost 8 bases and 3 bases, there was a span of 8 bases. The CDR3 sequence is CASEQSYEQYF. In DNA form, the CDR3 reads TGTGCCAGCGAACAGAGCTACGAGCAGTACTTC.

The CDR3 spells CASSETGTGTEAFF. For the CDR3, the DNA is TGCGCCAGCAGCGAGACAGGGACGGGCACTGAAGCTTTCTTT. The genes are TRBV5-1 and TRBJ1-1, with 7 bases matching TRBD1. Germline CDR1 and CDR2: SGHRS and YFSETQ. Trimming removed 4 bases from V and 4 bases from J; junction bases left unmatched: 7. The CDR3 loop spans 14 amino acids.

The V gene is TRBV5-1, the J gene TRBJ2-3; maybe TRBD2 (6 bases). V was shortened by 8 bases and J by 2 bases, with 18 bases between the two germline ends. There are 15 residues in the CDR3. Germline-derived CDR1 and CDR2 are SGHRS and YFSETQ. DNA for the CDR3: TGCGCCAGTGGTAGGGCGGGGATAAACACAGATACGCAGTATTTT. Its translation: CASGRAGINTDTQYF.

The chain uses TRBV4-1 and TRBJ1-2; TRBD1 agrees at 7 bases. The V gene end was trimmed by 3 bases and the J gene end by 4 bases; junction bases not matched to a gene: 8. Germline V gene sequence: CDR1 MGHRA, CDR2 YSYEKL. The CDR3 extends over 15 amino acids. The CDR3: CASSQGGGTAYGYTF. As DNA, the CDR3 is TGCGCCAGCAGCCAGGGTGGTGGGACAGCCTATGGCTACACCTTC.

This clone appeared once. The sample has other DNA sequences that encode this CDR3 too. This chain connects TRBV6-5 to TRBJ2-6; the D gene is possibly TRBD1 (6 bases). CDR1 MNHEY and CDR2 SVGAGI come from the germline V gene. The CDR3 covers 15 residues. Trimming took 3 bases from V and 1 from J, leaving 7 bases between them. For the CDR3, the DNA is TGTGCCAGCAGTTATAGGGGGTCTGGGGCCAACGTCCTGACTTTC. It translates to CASSYRGSGANVLTF.

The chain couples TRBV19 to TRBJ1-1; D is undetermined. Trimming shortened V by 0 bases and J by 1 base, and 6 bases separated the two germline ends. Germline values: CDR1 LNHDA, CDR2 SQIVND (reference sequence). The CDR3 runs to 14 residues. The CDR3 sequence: CASSIDLGNTEAFF. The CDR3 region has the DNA TGTGCCAGTAGTATAGATCTCGGGAACACTGAAGCTTTCTTT.

CDR3 sequence: CASSSTGDSNQPQHF. DNA of the CDR3: TGTGCCAGCAGCTCGACAGGGGATAGCAATCAGCCCCAGCATTTT. The rearrangement uses TRBV5-8 and TRBJ1-5, with 8 bases matching TRBD1. V lost 3 bases, J lost 0 bases, and 2 bases stayed unmatched. The CDR3 sequence is 15 residues long. The germline V gene has CDR1 SGHTS and CDR2 YDEGEE.